These 2 T cell receptor beta chains were all obtained from the same sample, sequenced in a study of blood T cell repertoires in COVID-19. Here immunoSEQ multiplex PCR was the method, and the copy in TCRdb shows in-frame clones only, minus some. Counted here are around 320,000 clones, around 89% occurring once; the ten biggest clones make up approximately 4%. Sequenced material: PBMCs or T cells enriched from blood (not recorded which). All receptors come from a woman aged 18-29 years with acute COVID-19.

The V and J genes are TRBV28 and TRBJ1-2, with D perhaps matching TRBD1 (6 bases). This CDR3 has 16 residues. Germline V gene sequence: CDR1 MDHEN, CDR2 SYDVKM. The germline V and J ends were trimmed by 3 bases and 0 bases, with 14 bases remaining between them. The CDR3 loop is CASSFEGVTANYGYTF. The DNA for the CDR3 is TGTGCCAGCAGTTTTGAGGGGGTCACGGCTAACTATGGCTACACCTTC.

The rearrangement uses TRBV28 and TRBJ2-2; TRBD2 agrees at 9 bases. J gave up 5 bases and V 5 bases, and 3 bases lay outside the gene matches. This CDR3 spans 14 amino acids. Per the germline V gene, CDR1 is MDHEN and CDR2 is SYDVKM. The CDR3 bases are TGTGCCAGCAGTAAGGGACTAGCTACCGGGGAGCTGTTTTTT. Translated: CASSKGLATGELFF.